A selection of T cell receptor beta chains follows, all from one sample in a study of shared clonotypes between healthy human individuals. Clones were sequenced by immunoSEQ multiplex PCR, and TCRdb holds only the in-frame ones, with some missing. The data contain roughly 650,000 clones, around 97% of them singletons. Sequenced input: naive CD4+ T cells sorted from blood. The origin of the receptors is a young woman in good health. The CDR3 runs from the conserved cysteine through the conserved F or W. The order of the fields is V gene, D gene, J gene, clone size, CDR3 protein, CDR3 DNA. The D gene is left open where the match is weak. The size of a clone is reported for some rows only, either as once, few or many, or as a class for expanded clones.

>TRBV11-2|TRBD2|TRBJ2-7|.
CASSPSGRTLEQYF
TGTGCCAGCAGCCCTAGCGGGAGGACTCTCGAGCAGTACTTC
>TRBV5-4|TRBD1|TRBJ1-6|.
CASSFGQEGNSPLHF
TGTGCCAGCAGCTTCGGACAGGAGGGGAATTCACCCCTCCACTTT
>TRBV28|.|TRBJ1-2|few
CASRTAYGYTF
TGTGCCAGCAGGACGGCCTATGGCTACACCTTC
>TRBV28|.|TRBJ2-1|.
CAGQRLKGSYNEQFF
TGTGCCGGACAACGTCTGAAGGGCTCCTACAATGAGCAGTTCTTC
>TRBV4-1|.|TRBJ2-7|.
CASSQVSYEQYF
TGCGCCAGCAGCCAAGTCTCCTACGAGCAGTACTTC
>TRBV7-8|TRBD1|TRBJ1-1|.
CASSLVGVGGDRSSFF
TGTGCCAGCAGCTTAGTAGGGGTCGGGGGGGACAGGTCTTCTTTCTTT
>TRBV27|.|TRBJ2-3|.
CASSVRVPTDTQYF
TGTGCCAGCAGTGTCCGGGTCCCCACAGATACGCAGTATTTT
>TRBV5-1|TRBD1|TRBJ2-1|once
CASSSRDRKNEQFF
TGCGCCAGCAGCTCAAGGGACAGGAAAAATGAGCAGTTCTTC
>TRBV5-1|TRBD1|TRBJ2-1|.
CASSRGQGADEQFF
TGCGCCAGCAGCCGCGGACAGGGGGCAGATGAGCAGTTCTTC
>TRBV7-9|TRBD1|TRBJ2-7|.
CASSLAPGQGAYEQYF
TGTGCCAGCAGCTTAGCGCCGGGACAGGGCGCCTACGAGCAGTACTTC
>TRBV30|.|TRBJ2-3|.
CAWSALLPTDCTYF
TGTGCCTGGAGTGCCCTTCTCCCGACAGACTGCACGTATTTT
>TRBV7-3|.|TRBJ2-2|.
CASSSPGSGELFF
TGTGCCAGCAGCTCACCGGGGTCCGGGGAGCTGTTTTTT
>TRBV9|TRBD1|TRBJ1-4|.
CASSARQGGNEKLFF
TGTGCCAGCAGCGCTAGACAGGGAGGAAATGAAAAACTGTTTTTT
>TRBV7-9|.|TRBJ1-2|.
CASSVGAGYGYTF
TGTGCCAGCAGTGTGGGCGCAGGCTATGGCTACACCTTC
>TRBV28|TRBD2|TRBJ2-4|.
CASSFVGGTKNIQYF
TGTGCCAGCAGTTTTGTGGGAGGGACCAAAAACATTCAGTACTTC
>TRBV29-1|TRBD1|TRBJ2-5|.
CSARQGASQETQYF
TGCAGCGCTAGACAGGGGGCCTCACAAGAGACCCAGTACTTC
>TRBV18|.|TRBJ1-1|.
CASSPPPPENTEAFF
TGTGCCAGCTCACCACCTCCCCCAGAAAACACTGAAGCTTTCTTT
>TRBV4-1|TRBD1|TRBJ2-7|.
CASSGSFLSTGGGGNPYEQYF
TGCGCCAGCAGCGGGTCGTTTCTTTCGACAGGGGGCGGAGGAAATCCCTACGAGCAGTACTTC
>TRBV20-1|.|TRBJ2-7|.
CSANRAHEQYF
TGCAGTGCTAACAGGGCCCACGAGCAGTACTTC
>TRBV29-1|.|TRBJ2-4|.
CSVEGRGAKNIQYF
TGCAGCGTTGAAGGACGGGGGGCCAAAAACATTCAGTACTTC
>TRBV28|.|TRBJ1-1|.
CASSPARGRYTEAFF
TGTGCCAGCAGTCCCGCAAGGGGCAGGTACACTGAAGCTTTCTTT
>TRBV10-2|.|TRBJ1-5|.
CASSGGAGQPQHF
TGCGCCAGCAGTGGCGGGGCAGGTCAGCCCCAGCATTTT
>TRBV5-1|.|TRBJ2-2|.
CASSSHPGNTGELFF
TGCGCCAGCAGCTCCCACCCAGGGAACACCGGGGAGCTGTTTTTT
>TRBV9|TRBD1|TRBJ2-1|.
CASSPGGYYNEQFF
TGTGCCAGCAGCCCAGGGGGCTATTACAATGAGCAGTTCTTC
>TRBV19|TRBD1|TRBJ1-5|once
CASIPGQGKGGNQPQHF
TGTGCCAGTATCCCGGGACAGGGGAAGGGGGGCAATCAGCCCCAGCATTTT
>TRBV2|.|TRBJ2-3|.
CASKREFRSTDTQYF
TGTGCCAGCAAGAGGGAGTTCAGGAGCACAGATACGCAGTATTTT
>TRBV27|TRBD1|TRBJ2-2|few
CASSLIEGATGELFF
TGTGCCAGCAGTTTAATCGAGGGGGCCACCGGGGAGCTGTTTTTT
>TRBV5-1|.|TRBJ1-5|.
CASRMGTNQPQHF
TGCGCCAGCAGGATGGGAACAAATCAGCCCCAGCATTTT
>TRBV28|TRBD1|TRBJ1-4|.
CASSPSASGQGEKLFF
TGTGCCAGCAGTCCATCCGCGAGTGGACAGGGAGAAAAACTGTTTTTT
>TRBV28|.|TRBJ2-2|.
CASSFLLENTGELFF
TGTGCCAGCAGTTTTCTGTTGGAGAACACCGGGGAGCTGTTTTTT
>TRBV29-1|.|TRBJ2-2|.
CSVTPGFSVGELFF
TGCAGCGTAACACCAGGGTTTAGTGTCGGGGAGCTGTTTTTT
>TRBV7-2|.|TRBJ2-7|.
CASSLAGTGSYEQYF
TGTGCCAGCAGCTTAGCAGGTACAGGCTCCTACGAGCAGTACTTC
>TRBV10-2|.|TRBJ2-2|.
CASSEWSPGHNTGELFF
TGCGCCAGCAGTGAGTGGAGTCCAGGGCACAACACCGGGGAGCTGTTTTTT
>TRBV6-5|.|TRBJ2-7|.
CASSYSGDPSYEQYF
TGTGCCAGCAGTTACTCAGGGGACCCCTCCTACGAGCAGTACTTC
>TRBV11-2|.|TRBJ2-7|once
CASSTGYTQQYF
TGTGCCAGCAGCACGGGGTATACCCAGCAGTACTTC
>TRBV21-1|.|TRBJ2-1|.
CASSKTRRYNEQFF
TGTGCCAGCAGCAAAACCAGGCGATACAATGAGCAGTTCTTC
>TRBV27|.|TRBJ1-1|.
CASSLSWDTEAFF
TGTGCCAGCAGTTTATCTTGGGACACTGAAGCTTTCTTT
>TRBV5-1|TRBD1|TRBJ2-7|.
CASSSQDRATYEQYF
TGCGCCAGCAGCTCCCAGGACAGGGCCACCTACGAGCAGTACTTC
>TRBV7-2|.|TRBJ2-5|.
CASSLTPSQETQYF
TGTGCCAGCAGCTTAACGCCTAGTCAAGAGACCCAGTACTTC
>TRBV29-1|TRBD2|TRBJ2-2|.
CSVGLAESTGELFF
TGCAGCGTGGGACTAGCGGAAAGCACCGGGGAGCTGTTTTTT